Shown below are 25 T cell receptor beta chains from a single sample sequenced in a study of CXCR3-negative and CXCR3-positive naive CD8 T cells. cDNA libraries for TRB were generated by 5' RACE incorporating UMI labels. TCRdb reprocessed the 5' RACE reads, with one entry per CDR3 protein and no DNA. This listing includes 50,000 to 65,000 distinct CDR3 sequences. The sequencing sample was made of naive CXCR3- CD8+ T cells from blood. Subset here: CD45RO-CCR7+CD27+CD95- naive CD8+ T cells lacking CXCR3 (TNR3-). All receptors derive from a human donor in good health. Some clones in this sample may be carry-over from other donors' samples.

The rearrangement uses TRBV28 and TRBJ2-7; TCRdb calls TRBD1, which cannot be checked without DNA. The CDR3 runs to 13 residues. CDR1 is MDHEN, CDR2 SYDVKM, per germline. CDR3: CASSFTGGNEQYF.

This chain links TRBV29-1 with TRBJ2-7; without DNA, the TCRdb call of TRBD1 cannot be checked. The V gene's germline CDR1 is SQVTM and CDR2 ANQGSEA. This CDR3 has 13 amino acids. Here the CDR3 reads CSVESGQGHEQYF.

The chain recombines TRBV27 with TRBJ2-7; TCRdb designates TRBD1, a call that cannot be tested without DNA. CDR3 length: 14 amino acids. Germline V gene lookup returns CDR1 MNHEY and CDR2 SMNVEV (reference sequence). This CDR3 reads CASAAGTDGSEQYF.

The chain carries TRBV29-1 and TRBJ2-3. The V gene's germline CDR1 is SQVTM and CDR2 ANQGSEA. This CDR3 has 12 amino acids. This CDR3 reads CSYVGTTDTQYF.

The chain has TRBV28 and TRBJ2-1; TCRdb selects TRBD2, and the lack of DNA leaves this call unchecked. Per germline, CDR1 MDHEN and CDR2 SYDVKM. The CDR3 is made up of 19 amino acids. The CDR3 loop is CASSPLRLAGEKSYNEQFF.

The CDR3 loop reads CASSPQGSPHEQFF. The J gene is TRBJ2-1, the V gene TRBV9; the TCRdb D gene call, TRBD1, has no DNA to confirm it. CDR3 length: 14 residues. Germline V gene sequence: CDR1 SGDLS, CDR2 YYNGEE.

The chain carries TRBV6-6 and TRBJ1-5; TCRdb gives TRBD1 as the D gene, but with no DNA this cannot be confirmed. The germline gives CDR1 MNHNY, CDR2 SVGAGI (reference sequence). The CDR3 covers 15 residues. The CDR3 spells CASSYYQGANQPQHF.

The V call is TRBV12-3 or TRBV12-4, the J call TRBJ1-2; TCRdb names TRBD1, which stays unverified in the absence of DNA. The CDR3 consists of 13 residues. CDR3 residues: CASSWTGAYGYTF.

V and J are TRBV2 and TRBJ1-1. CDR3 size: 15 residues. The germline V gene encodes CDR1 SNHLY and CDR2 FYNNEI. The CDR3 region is CASSEVGEGNTEAFF. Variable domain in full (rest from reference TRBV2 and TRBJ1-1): EPEVTQTPSHQVTQMGQEVILRCVPISNHLYFYWYRQILGQKVEFLVSFYNNEISEKSEIFDDQFSVERPDGSNFTLKIRSTKLEDSAMYFCASSEVGEGNTEAFFGQGTRLTVV.

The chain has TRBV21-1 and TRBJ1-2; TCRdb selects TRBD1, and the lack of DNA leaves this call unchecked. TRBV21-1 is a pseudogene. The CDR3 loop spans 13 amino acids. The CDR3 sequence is CASSVPGDYGYTF.

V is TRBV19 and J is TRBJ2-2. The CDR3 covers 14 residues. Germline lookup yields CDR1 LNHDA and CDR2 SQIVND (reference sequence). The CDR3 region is CASSIAVFTGELFF.

CDR3: CASSFPGGYNEQFF. The gene calls are TRBV12-3 or TRBV12-4 and TRBJ2-1; the D call from TCRdb, TRBD1, cannot be confirmed without DNA. The CDR3 spans 14 residues.

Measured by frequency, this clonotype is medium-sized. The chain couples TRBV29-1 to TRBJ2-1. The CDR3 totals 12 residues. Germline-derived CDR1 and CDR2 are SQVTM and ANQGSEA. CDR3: CSVELENNEQFF.

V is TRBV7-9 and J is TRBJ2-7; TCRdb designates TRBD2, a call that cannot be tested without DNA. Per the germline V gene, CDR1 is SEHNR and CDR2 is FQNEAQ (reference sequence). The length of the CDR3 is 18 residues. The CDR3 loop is CASSPGLAGGWQSYEQYF.

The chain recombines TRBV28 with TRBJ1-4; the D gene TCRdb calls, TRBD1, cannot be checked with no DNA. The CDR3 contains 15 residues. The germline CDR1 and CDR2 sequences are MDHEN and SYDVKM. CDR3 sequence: CASSSQRGPNEKLFF.

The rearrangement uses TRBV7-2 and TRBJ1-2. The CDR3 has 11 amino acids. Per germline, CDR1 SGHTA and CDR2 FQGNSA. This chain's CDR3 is CASSSYYGYTF.

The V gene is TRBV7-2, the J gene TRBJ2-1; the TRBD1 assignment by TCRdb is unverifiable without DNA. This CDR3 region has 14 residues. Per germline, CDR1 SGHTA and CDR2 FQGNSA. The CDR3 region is CASSLGASYNGQFF.

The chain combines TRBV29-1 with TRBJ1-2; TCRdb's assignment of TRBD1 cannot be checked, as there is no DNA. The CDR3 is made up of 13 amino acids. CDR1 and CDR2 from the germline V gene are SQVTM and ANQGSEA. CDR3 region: CSVESTTGYGYTF. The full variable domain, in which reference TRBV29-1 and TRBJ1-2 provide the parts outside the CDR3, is SAVISQKPSRDICQRGTSLTIQCQVDSQVTMMFWYRQQPGQSLTLIATANQGSEATYESGFVIDKFPISRPNLTFSTLTVSNMSPEDSSIYLCSVESTTGYGYTFGSGTRLTVV.

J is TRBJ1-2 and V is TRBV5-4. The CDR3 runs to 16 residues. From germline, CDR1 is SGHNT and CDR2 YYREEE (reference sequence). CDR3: CASLRDWQPLTDGYTF.

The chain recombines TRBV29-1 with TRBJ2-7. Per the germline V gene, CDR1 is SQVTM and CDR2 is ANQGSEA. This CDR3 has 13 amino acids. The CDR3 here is CSVWLGRTYEQYF.

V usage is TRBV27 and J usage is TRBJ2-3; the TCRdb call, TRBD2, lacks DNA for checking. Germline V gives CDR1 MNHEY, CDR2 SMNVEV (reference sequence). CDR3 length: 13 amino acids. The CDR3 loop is CASSPGLPDTQYF.

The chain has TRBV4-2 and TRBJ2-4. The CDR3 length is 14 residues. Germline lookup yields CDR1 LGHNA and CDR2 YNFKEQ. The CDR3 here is CASSQVGGENIQYF.

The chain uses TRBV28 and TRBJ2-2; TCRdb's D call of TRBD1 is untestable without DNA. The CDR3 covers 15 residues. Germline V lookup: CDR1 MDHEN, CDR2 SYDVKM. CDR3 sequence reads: CASSLQTGRAGELFF.

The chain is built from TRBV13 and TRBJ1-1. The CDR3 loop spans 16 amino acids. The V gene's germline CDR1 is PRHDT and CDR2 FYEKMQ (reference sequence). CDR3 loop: CASSFMGSYMNTEAFF.

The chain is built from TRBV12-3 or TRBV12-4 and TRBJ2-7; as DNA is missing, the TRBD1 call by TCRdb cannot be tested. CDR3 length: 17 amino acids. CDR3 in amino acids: CASSFYPAGQGNYEQYF.